The 24 T cell receptor beta chains presented below share a single source sample, sequenced in a study of blood T cell repertoires in COVID-19. TCRdb keeps only in-frame clones here, not all; method: immunoSEQ multiplex PCR. This sample carries under 150,000 clones, approximately 84% of them seen once, and the ten largest clones take approximately 17%. The sample was peripheral blood. These receptors all stem from a woman of 80 years or more with acute or convalescent COVID-19.

The chain has TRBV18 and TRBJ1-2; D is perhaps TRBD1 (5 bases). Germline assignment: CDR1 KGHSH and CDR2 LQKENI. Trimming cost V 6 bases and J 6 bases, with 17 bases left between them. CDR3 length equals 14 residues. CDR3 DNA sequence: TGTGCCAGCTCCCTCCAGGGATTGAAGGATGGCTACACCTTC. Translating gives CASSLQGLKDGYTF.

The rearrangement joins TRBV7-2 to TRBJ2-1; 10 nucleotides match TRBD1. Per germline, CDR1 SGHTA and CDR2 FQGNSA. The CDR3 length is 15 residues. After removal of 3 bases from V and 4 bases from J, the junction contained 3 bases not matched to a gene. Written as DNA, the CDR3 is TGTGCCAGCAGCTTCTCGGGACAGGGGTACAATGAGCAGTTCTTC. This codes for CASSFSGQGYNEQFF.

J is TRBJ2-3 and V is TRBV6-5; TRBD2 matches at 10 bases. Germline-derived CDR1 and CDR2 are MNHEY and SVGAGI. The CDR3 loop spans 15 amino acids. V gave up 6 bases and J gave up 1 base; unmatched junction bases: 4. The CDR3 region is CASSIAGGRTDTQYF. The CDR3 DNA follows: TGTGCCAGCAGCATAGCGGGGGGCCGCACAGATACGCAGTATTTT.

Only one count was recorded for this clone. This chain joins TRBV7-2 and TRBJ2-2, with D possibly being TRBD2 (5 bases). Trimming took 10 bases from V and 4 from J, leaving 19 bases between them. The CDR3 consists of 15 residues. The V gene's germline CDR1 is SGHTA and CDR2 FQGNSA. This CDR3 is CATQLGIGSTGELFF. In DNA form, the CDR3 reads TGTGCCACTCAACTGGGCATAGGGAGCACCGGGGAGCTGTTTTTT.

The V call is TRBV11-2, the J call TRBJ2-5; 9 bases agree with TRBD2. The CDR3 is made up of 17 amino acids. V lost 0 bases and J lost 4; bases outside the gene matches: 9. The germline CDR1 and CDR2 sequences are SGHAT and FQNNGV. As DNA, the CDR3 is TGTGCCAGCAGCTTAGATCGGGCTAGCGGGGTCCTAGAGACCCAGTACTTC. Amino acids: CASSLDRASGVLETQYF.

This sequence joins TRBV5-6 and TRBJ2-3, with 7 bases aligning to TRBD1. The CDR3 runs to 14 residues. Trimming cost V 2 bases and J 8 bases; bases outside gene matches: 8. Germline loops: CDR1 SGHDT, CDR2 YYEEEE. The DNA of the CDR3 is TGTGCCAGCAGCTTAGAAGAGGGGGCCCGTACGCAGTATTTT. Translation gives CASSLEEGARTQYF.

V is TRBV5-8 and J is TRBJ2-1; a weak D match, TRBD2 (5 bases). Trimming pared 4 bases from V and 11 bases from J, leaving 13 bases between. Germline CDR1 and CDR2: SGHTS and YDEGEE. This CDR3 is 12 amino acids long. The CDR3 DNA follows: TGTGCCAGCAGCCGGGGTCGGGGTAAGCAGTTCTTC. Translating it yields CASSRGRGKQFF.

The rearrangement links TRBV30 to TRBJ2-3, with 8 bases lining up with TRBD2. Germline V gives CDR1 GTSNPN, CDR2 SVGIG (reference sequence). The CDR3 loop spans 15 amino acids. The V gene end was trimmed by 4 bases and the J gene end by 1 base; junction bases not matched to a gene: 7. The CDR3 reads CAWKGDSGGTDTQYF. CDR3 in DNA: TGTGCCTGGAAGGGGGATAGCGGGGGCACAGATACGCAGTATTTT.

The V call is TRBV19, the J call TRBJ1-1, with D perhaps matching TRBD1 (5 bases). The germline gives CDR1 LNHDA, CDR2 SQIVND (reference sequence). V gave up 4 bases and J gave up 3 bases, with 15 bases separating them. CDR3 size: 15 residues. CDR3 nucleotides: TGTGCCAGTAGTAGGGGGAGGGTCGGGGACACTGAAGCTTTCTTT. Translating it yields CASSRGRVGDTEAFF.

The chain recombines TRBV5-1 with TRBJ1-2; 7 bases match TRBD1. The CDR3 contains 13 residues. Losses at the gene ends were 4 bases for V and 2 bases for J; bases not matched to a gene: 2. Germline CDR1 SGHRS, CDR2 YFSETQ. DNA of the CDR3: TGCGCCAGCAGCCCGACAGGGAACTATGGCTACACCTTC. Translating it yields CASSPTGNYGYTF.

The chain uses TRBV9 and TRBJ2-1; D gene uncertain. Germline V gene sequence: CDR1 SGDLS, CDR2 YYNGEE. There are 15 residues in the CDR3. The germline V and J ends were trimmed by 4 bases and 4 bases, with 15 bases remaining between them. This CDR3 is CASSTSAPRYNEQFF. The CDR3 nucleotides are TGTGCCAGCAGCACCAGCGCCCCTCGTTACAATGAGCAGTTCTTC.

The rearrangement uses TRBV19 and TRBJ1-4, with TRBD1 identical over 11 bases. The V gene end was trimmed by 7 bases and the J gene end by 0 bases; junction bases not matched to a gene: 4. This CDR3 has 16 residues. CDR1 LNHDA and CDR2 SQIVND come from the germline V gene (reference sequence). The DNA for the CDR3 is TGTGCCAGTAAGGACAGGGGGCGTTCAACTAATGAAAAACTGTTTTTT. This translates into CASKDRGRSTNEKLFF.

This clone was detected only a few times. The chain joins TRBV7-2 to TRBJ2-5, with 10 bases matching TRBD2. The CDR3 totals 17 residues. Germline loops: CDR1 SGHTA, CDR2 FQGNSA. Trimming at V came to 1 base and at J to 5 bases, leaving 10 bases not matched to a gene. The CDR3 nucleotides are TGTGCCAGCAGCTTAGGAGGTAGCGGGGGGCTCCGGGAGACCCAGTACTTC. Amino acid sequence: CASSLGGSGGLRETQYF.

J is TRBJ1-5 and V is TRBV2; D gene unclear. Trimming removed 6 bases from V and 1 base from J, with 4 bases in between. CDR3 length: 12 residues. Per germline, CDR1 SNHLY and CDR2 FYNNEI. DNA for the CDR3: TGTGCCAGCAGACAGAGCAATCAGCCCCAGCATTTT. This gives the protein CASRQSNQPQHF.

The rearrangement joins TRBV23-1 to TRBJ2-7; D perhaps matches TRBD2 (6 bases). TRBV23-1 is annotated as an ORF whose role is uncertain. The CDR3 sequence is 17 residues long. The V end was cut by 0 bases, the J end by 0 bases, with 15 bases between. CDR3 sequence: CASSQSRWRDCSYEQYF. The CDR3 nucleotides read TGCGCCAGCAGTCAATCGAGGTGGCGGGATTGCTCCTACGAGCAGTACTTC.

The chain recombines TRBV9 with TRBJ2-7, with D unresolved. The V end was cut by 2 bases, the J end by 4 bases, with 10 bases between. CDR3 size: 13 residues. CDR1 and CDR2 from the germline V gene are SGDLS and YYNGEE. The DNA for the CDR3 is TGTGCCAGCAGCGTTACCGACGGGTACGAGCAGTACTTC. It encodes CASSVTDGYEQYF.

The rearrangement links TRBV7-8 to TRBJ2-7; 11 nucleotides agree with TRBD2. The CDR3 runs to 16 residues. The V gene end was trimmed by 3 bases and the J gene end by 5 bases; junction bases not matched to a gene: 9. The germline V gene has CDR1 SGHVS and CDR2 FQNEAQ. The CDR3 DNA follows: TGTGCCAGCAGCTTGCTAGCGGGAGGTCGGGTAGACGAGCAGTACTTC. Its translation: CASSLLAGGRVDEQYF.

The CDR3 region is CASREFDRAYNSPLHF. The CDR3, as DNA: TGTGCCAGTAGGGAATTTGACAGGGCCTATAATTCACCCCTCCACTTT. The chain uses TRBV19 and TRBJ1-6; 7 nucleotides align to TRBD1. V dropped 6 bases and J dropped 2; count of bases not matched to a gene: 7. Germline loops: CDR1 LNHDA, CDR2 SQIVND (reference sequence). The CDR3 contains 16 residues.

This rearrangement joins TRBV5-6 to TRBJ1-2; D not resolved. With 6 bases removed from V and 4 bases from J, the gap between germline ends came to 25 bases. This CDR3 comprises 17 residues. Germline V lookup: CDR1 SGHDT, CDR2 YYEEEE. DNA for the CDR3: TGTGCCAGCATCTATAGAAGCCGGGTCCGAAAGTCCTATGGCTACACCTTC. Translation gives CASIYRSRVRKSYGYTF.

Relative to its sample, this clone is medium-sized. The V and J genes are TRBV6-5 and TRBJ1-2; D remains ambiguous. CDR3 length equals 15 residues. CDR1 is MNHEY and CDR2 is SVGAGI in the germline V gene. V dropped 6 bases and J dropped 6 bases, with 20 bases sitting between them. CDR3 DNA sequence: TGTGCCAGCAGGAGGGATGGGTCCACACTAAATGGCTACACCTTC. Protein: CASRRDGSTLNGYTF.

The V gene is TRBV12-5, the J gene TRBJ1-1; possible D gene TRBD1, 6 bases. The CDR3 contains 15 residues. Germline V CDR1 and CDR2: LGHNT, FRNRAP. V lost 1 base, J lost 5 bases, and 14 bases lay in between. The CDR3 DNA sequence: TGTGCTAGTGGTTTGGCAACAGGGTGGGGGACTGAAGCTTTCTTT. Its translation is CASGLATGWGTEAFF.

The CDR3 DNA sequence: TGTGCCAGCAGTGAGGTCCCGAGCAGAGGCTACGAGCAGTACTTC. Amino acid sequence: CASSEVPSRGYEQYF. The chain joins TRBV2 to TRBJ2-7; no clear D. Trimming took 3 bases from V and 3 from J, leaving 15 bases between them. From germline, CDR1 is SNHLY and CDR2 FYNNEI. This CDR3 is built from 15 residues.

The chain links TRBV11-2 to TRBJ2-5; TRBD1 matches 10 bases. The CDR3 is made up of 15 amino acids. Germline V gives CDR1 SGHAT, CDR2 FQNNGV. The ends lost 4 bases at V and 4 bases at J; junction bases unmatched: 6. In DNA, the CDR3 is TGTGCCAGCAGCTCCCGGGACAGGGGTCGAGAGACCCAGTACTTC. This translates into CASSSRDRGRETQYF.

The rearrangement uses TRBV18 and TRBJ2-1; TRBD2 is a possible D gene (6 bases). The V gene lost 2 bases and the J gene lost 6 bases, with 20 bases spanning the gap. The germline gives CDR1 KGHSH, CDR2 LQKENI. There are 17 residues in the CDR3. CDR3: CASSPTAPGLLGNEQFF. As DNA, the CDR3 is TGTGCCAGCTCACCAACGGCACCGGGACTTTTAGGCAATGAGCAGTTCTTC.